The 6 T cell receptor beta chains below were found in one sample sequenced in a study of blood T cell repertoires in COVID-19. Profiling relied on immunoSEQ multiplex PCR, and the TCRdb table lists in-frame clones only, not all of them. The data show over 150,000 clones, roughly 84% seen once. Material: peripheral blood. These receptors were collected from a man in his forties with acute or convalescent COVID-19.

The chain links TRBV6-2 or TRBV6-3 to TRBJ2-5; tentatively, D is TRBD2 (5 bases). V shed 0 bases and J shed 2 bases, with 16 bases lying between them. Germline CDR1 MNHEY, CDR2 SVGEGT. The CDR3 has 17 residues. The CDR3 here is CASSYSLLLRTQETQYF. The CDR3 region has the DNA TGTGCCAGCAGTTACTCGCTCCTTCTGAGGACTCAAGAGACCCAGTACTTC.

V usage is TRBV2 and J usage is TRBJ2-3; no firm D call. This CDR3 region has 16 residues. Trimming shortened V by 0 bases and J by 0 bases, and 10 bases separated the two germline ends. Germline CDR1 and CDR2: SNHLY and FYNNEI. The CDR3 DNA reads as TGTGCCAGCAGTGAAGCTCCTCAGTCTAGCACAGATACGCAGTATTTT. Protein: CASSEAPQSSTDTQYF.

This chain connects TRBV7-9 to TRBJ1-3; perhaps TRBD1 as D (6 bases). V was trimmed by 3 bases and J by 4 bases, leaving 10 bases between them. The CDR3 totals 14 residues. Germline CDR1 SEHNR, CDR2 FQNEAQ (reference sequence). In DNA form, the CDR3 reads TGTGCCAGCAGCTTCTTCAGGGGCGGAAACACCATATATTTT. This translates into CASSFFRGGNTIYF.

This sequence joins TRBV29-1 and TRBJ2-3, with a weak D call TRBD1 (6 bases). Trimming stripped 7 bases from V and 0 bases from J, with 14 bases between. CDR1 and CDR2 (germline): SQVTM, ANQGSEA. The CDR3 extends over 14 amino acids. This CDR3 reads CSARTDFSTDTQYF. The DNA for the CDR3 is TGCAGCGCTAGGACAGATTTTAGCACAGATACGCAGTATTTT.

The V and J genes are TRBV27 and TRBJ2-3, with D tentatively TRBD1 (6 bases). The CDR3 is 15 amino acids. In germline, CDR1 is MNHEY, CDR2 SMNVEV (reference sequence). Trimming removed 6 bases at V and 4 bases at J, with 17 bases between. The CDR3 spells CASRGQGLGSDTQYF. The CDR3 nucleotides read TGTGCCAGCAGGGGGCAGGGGCTTGGCTCAGATACGCAGTATTTT.

The genes are TRBV6-2 or TRBV6-3 and TRBJ2-3; D is ambiguous. CDR3 length: 16 residues. Trimming left V 2 bases short and J 2 bases short, with 14 bases between. CDR1 and CDR2 (germline): MNHEY, SVGEGT. The CDR3 sequence is CASSYPPQTSTDTQYF. The CDR3 DNA is TGTGCCAGCAGTTACCCCCCACAGACGTCCACAGATACGCAGTATTTT.